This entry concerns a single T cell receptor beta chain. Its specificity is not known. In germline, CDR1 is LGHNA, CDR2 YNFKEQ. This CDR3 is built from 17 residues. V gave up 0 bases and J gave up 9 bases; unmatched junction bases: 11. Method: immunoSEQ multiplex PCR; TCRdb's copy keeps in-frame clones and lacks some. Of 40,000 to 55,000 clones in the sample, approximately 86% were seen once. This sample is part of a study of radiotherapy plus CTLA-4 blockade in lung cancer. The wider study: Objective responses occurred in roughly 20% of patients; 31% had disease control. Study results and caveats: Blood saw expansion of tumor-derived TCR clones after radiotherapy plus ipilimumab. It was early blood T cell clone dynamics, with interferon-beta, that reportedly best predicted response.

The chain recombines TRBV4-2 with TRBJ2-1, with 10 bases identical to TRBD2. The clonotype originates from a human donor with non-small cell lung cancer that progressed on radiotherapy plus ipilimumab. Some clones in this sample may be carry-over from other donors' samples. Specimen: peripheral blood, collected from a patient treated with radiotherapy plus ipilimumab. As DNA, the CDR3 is TGTGCCAGCAGCCAAGACGGGGATAGCGGGAGGTATACTGAGCAGTTCTTC. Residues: CASSQDGDSGRYTEQFF.